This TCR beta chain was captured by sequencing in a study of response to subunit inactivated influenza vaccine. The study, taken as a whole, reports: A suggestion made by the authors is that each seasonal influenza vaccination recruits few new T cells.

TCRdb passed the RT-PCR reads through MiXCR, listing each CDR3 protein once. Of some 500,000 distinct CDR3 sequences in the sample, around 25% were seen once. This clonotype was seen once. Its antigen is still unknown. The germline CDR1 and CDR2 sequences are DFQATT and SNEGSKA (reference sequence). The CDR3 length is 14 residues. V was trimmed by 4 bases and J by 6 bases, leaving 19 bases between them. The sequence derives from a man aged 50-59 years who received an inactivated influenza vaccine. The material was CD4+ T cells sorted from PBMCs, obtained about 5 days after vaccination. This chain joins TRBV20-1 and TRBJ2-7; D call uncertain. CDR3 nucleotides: TGCAGTGCTACCGACTGGTCCTCCTCCCTCGAGCAGTACTTC. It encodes CSATDWSSSLEQYF.